Listed below are T cell receptor beta chains from one sample, sequenced in a study of early T cells in non-severe SARS-CoV-2 infection. TCRdb redid the calling of the 5' RACE reads with MiXCR, one entry per CDR3 protein. In the table there are approximately 83,000 distinct CDR3 sequences, around 15% of which are singletons. What was sequenced was whole blood. The receptors here all came from an adult who was a healthcare worker with PCR-confirmed SARS-CoV-2 infection or an uninfected control (not recorded which). Each CDR3 is given with its conserved first and last residue. A D gene is named only where the DNA matches it firmly. The listing skips clone size in some rows; elsewhere it reads once, few, many or a size class.

J	D	V	size	DNA	CDR3
TRBJ2-1	TRBD1	TRBV5-1	many	TGCGCCAGCAGCCTACCCAGGGGGCGAGGTGATAATGAGCAGTTCTTC	CASSLPRGRGDNEQFF
TRBJ2-1	TRBD2	TRBV6-2/TRBV6-3	NA	TGTGCCACCCGGACTAGCGGGACGTCCTACAATGAGCAGTTCTTC	CATRTSGTSYNEQFF
TRBJ2-1	NA	TRBV20-1	few	TGCAGTGCTAGAGATATTAGAGGACTTCACTACAATGAGCAGTTCTTC	CSARDIRGLHYNEQFF
TRBJ1-5	NA	TRBV6-5	NA	TGTGCCAGCAGACAACAAGGGGGCAATCAGCCCCAGCATTTT	CASRQQGGNQPQHF
TRBJ2-7	NA	TRBV29-1	few	TGCAGCGTTGAAGAAAGCCACTACGAGCAGTACTTC	CSVEESHYEQYF
TRBJ1-1	NA	TRBV2	few	TGTGCCAGCAGTGAAGACCCTATCCCGGCTGGCACTGAAGCTTTCTTT	CASSEDPIPAGTEAFF
TRBJ2-7	NA	TRBV29-1	NA	TGCAGCGTTGGGAGCGGCTACCCCTCTTACGAGCAGTACTTC	CSVGSGYPSYEQYF
TRBJ1-5	NA	TRBV18	NA	TGTGCCAGCTCACCACAGACGGGCGGGAATCAGCCCCAGCATTTT	CASSPQTGGNQPQHF
TRBJ1-1	NA	TRBV20-1	many	TGCAGTGCTAGCCTACAGATCAGTAACACTGAAGCTTTCTTT	CSASLQISNTEAFF
TRBJ2-7	NA	TRBV5-6	few	TGTGCCAGCAGCTTTACGTGGGGCGGAAGCGACGAGCAGTACTTC	CASSFTWGGSDEQYF
TRBJ1-2	NA	TRBV7-9	many	TGTGCCAGCAGCTCAATCAGGGGTGGCTACACCTTC	CASSSIRGGYTF
TRBJ2-6	NA	TRBV9	many	TGTGCCAGCAGCGTGCCTGGGACAACTGGGGCCAACGTCCTGACTTTC	CASSVPGTTGANVLTF
TRBJ2-7	NA	TRBV7-9	many	TGTGCCAGCACCCTCTCGGGCGGAAGTAACGAGCAGTACTTC	CASTLSGGSNEQYF
TRBJ1-1	NA	TRBV3-1	NA	TGTGCCAGCAGCCATGGGGAGAACACTGAAGCTTTCTTT	CASSHGENTEAFF
TRBJ2-1	NA	TRBV7-9	few	TGTGCCAGCAGCTTAGCTCTCTACAATGAGCAGTTCTTC	CASSLALYNEQFF
TRBJ2-7	TRBD2	TRBV29-1	many	TGCAGCGCCGCGACTAGCGGGGGGTACGAGCAGTACTTC	CSAATSGGYEQYF
TRBJ2-7	NA	TRBV12-3/TRBV12-4	NA	TGTGCCAGCAGTTTGTGGGCGGCAGGCCACGAGCAGTACTTC	CASSLWAAGHEQYF
TRBJ2-6	NA	TRBV4-1	NA	TGCGCCAGCAGCCAAATGGGGGGAGGAGGGGCCAACGTCCTGACTTTC	CASSQMGGGGANVLTF
TRBJ2-3	TRBD2	TRBV12-3/TRBV12-4	many	TGTGCCAGCAGTCCCGGGACTAGCGGCACAGATACGCAGTATTTT	CASSPGTSGTDTQYF
TRBJ1-6	TRBD1	TRBV12-3/TRBV12-4	NA	TGTGCCAGCAGTGTTCAGGGGGATTCACCCCTCCACTTT	CASSVQGDSPLHF
TRBJ2-5	TRBD1	TRBV10-3	few	TGTGCCATCAATCCGGGACAGGACCAAGAGACCCAGTACTTC	CAINPGQDQETQYF
TRBJ2-7	NA	TRBV5-1	many	TGCGCCAGCAGACCGGGCGGGATCTCCTACGAGCAGTACTTC	CASRPGGISYEQYF
TRBJ2-5	TRBD1	TRBV5-6	NA	TGTGCCAGCAGGATAGGGTGGACAGGGCTACAAGAGACCCAGTACTTC	CASRIGWTGLQETQYF
TRBJ1-2	NA	TRBV11-2	few	TGTGCCAGCAGCTCCCCCGCGCACTATGGCTACACCTTC	CASSSPAHYGYTF
TRBJ2-1	TRBD2	TRBV11-2	NA	TGTGCCAGCACCCCCGTACTAGCGGGGGGGCGGGATGAGCAGTTCTTC	CASTPVLAGGRDEQFF
TRBJ1-1	NA	TRBV18	many	TGTGCCAGCCGGGATTTGAACACTGAAGCTTTCTTT	CASRDLNTEAFF
TRBJ2-3	NA	TRBV7-9	many	TGTGCCAGCAGCTTTCCAGCCTACAGAGGCACAGATACGCAGTATTTT	CASSFPAYRGTDTQYF
TRBJ2-7	NA	TRBV5-8	NA	TGTGCCAGCAGCTTGAGGGGATCGTCCACCTACGAGCAGTACTTC	CASSLRGSSTYEQYF